These T cell receptor beta chains were read from a single sample in a study of a mutant IDH1 vaccine in newly diagnosed glioma. Data came from immunoSEQ multiplex PCR; TCRdb stores just in-frame clones and leaves some out. The repertoire holds tens of thousands of clones, with approximately 86% as singletons. The sequencing here drew on PBMCs, taken from a glioma patient treated with radiotherapy, temozolomide or both. These receptors all come from a man younger than 40 with glioma. CDR3s include the opening cysteine and the closing phenylalanine or tryptophan. Each record gives: D gene, V gene, J gene, CDR3 DNA, CDR3 protein. A D gene is named only where the DNA matches it firmly.

d_call: TRBD1
v_call: TRBV6-1
j_call: TRBJ1-4
cdr3_nt: TGTGCCAGCAGTGACCCGGGACAGGGGAAAGAAAAACTGTTTTTT
cdr3_aa: CASSDPGQGKEKLFF

d_call: .
v_call: TRBV19
j_call: TRBJ2-5
cdr3_nt: TGTGCCAGTAGCGCCGGGGGCGCGAAGACCCAGTACTTC
cdr3_aa: CASSAGGAKTQYF

d_call: .
v_call: TRBV19
j_call: TRBJ1-5
cdr3_nt: TGTGCCAGCGAGGGCCGCTTCGGGCCCCTGAATTTT
cdr3_aa: CASEGRFGPLNF

d_call: .
v_call: TRBV5-4
j_call: TRBJ1-5
cdr3_nt: TGTGCCAGCAGCTTGGCGGGGTATAGCAATCAGCCCCAGCATTTT
cdr3_aa: CASSLAGYSNQPQHF

d_call: .
v_call: TRBV4-1
j_call: TRBJ2-2
cdr3_nt: TGCGCCAGCAGCCCCGTAGACTTTGACACCGGGGAGCTGTTTTTT
cdr3_aa: CASSPVDFDTGELFF

d_call: .
v_call: TRBV30
j_call: TRBJ2-6
cdr3_nt: TGTGCCTGGAGTGTATACTCTGGGGCCAACGTCCTGACTTTC
cdr3_aa: CAWSVYSGANVLTF

d_call: .
v_call: TRBV6-1
j_call: TRBJ1-2
cdr3_nt: TGTGCCAGCAGGGACAGCACTAACTATGGCTACACCTTC
cdr3_aa: CASRDSTNYGYTF

d_call: .
v_call: TRBV7-6
j_call: TRBJ1-3
cdr3_nt: TGTGCCAGCAGCAAAGAATCACAGGTGGCGGGCTCTGGAAACACCATATATTTT
cdr3_aa: CASSKESQVAGSGNTIYF

d_call: .
v_call: TRBV19
j_call: TRBJ1-2
cdr3_nt: TGTGCCAGTAGTCCTTATTCGGACAGCTATGGCTACACCTTC
cdr3_aa: CASSPYSDSYGYTF

d_call: TRBD2
v_call: TRBV5-1
j_call: TRBJ2-3
cdr3_nt: TGCGCCAGCAGCCTTGGTTTAGCGGGGGGGAGTGCAGATACGCAGTATTTT
cdr3_aa: CASSLGLAGGSADTQYF

d_call: .
v_call: TRBV5-5
j_call: TRBJ1-5
cdr3_nt: TGTGCCTCAAGTGGCGACCCTGGTCAGCCCCAGCATTTT
cdr3_aa: CASSGDPGQPQHF

d_call: .
v_call: TRBV14
j_call: TRBJ1-5
cdr3_nt: TGTGCCAGCAGCCAAGGGGTACTTCAGCCCCAGCATTTT
cdr3_aa: CASSQGVLQPQHF

d_call: .
v_call: TRBV19
j_call: TRBJ2-5
cdr3_nt: TGTGCCAGCGGTGACTACCAGGGTGGAGAGACCCAGTACTTC
cdr3_aa: CASGDYQGGETQYF